This T cell receptor (beta chain) is from a study of T cell changes during pregnancy in multiple sclerosis. Repertoires were generated with immunoSEQ multiplex PCR, while TCRdb's copy carries only in-frame clones and drops some. This sample has about 48,000 clones; about 94% occur once, and the top ten carry 0.47%. This CDR3 region has 15 residues. The V and J ends lost 2 bases and 0 bases respectively, with 10 bases between them. Germline V lookup: CDR1 SEHNR, CDR2 FQNEAQ (reference sequence). The chain combines TRBV7-9 with TRBJ1-1, with D possibly being TRBD1 (5 bases). Sequences were derived from CD4+ T cells from peripheral blood mononuclear cells, sampled in the first trimester of pregnancy. The clonotype was recovered from a female donor with multiple sclerosis, enrolled in a pregnancy study. The CDR3 spells CASSLRAGMNTEAFF. As DNA, the CDR3 is TGTGCCAGCAGCTTAAGGGCAGGGATGAACACTGAAGCTTTCTTT.